One and the same sample provided the 7 T cell receptor beta chains below, sequenced in a study of regulatory and conventional T cells in RAG deficiency. The repertoire was sequenced with immunoSEQ multiplex PCR; TCRdb's copy has only in-frame clones and lacks some. The table records fewer than 35,000 clones, around 90% of them present only once. In addition, the sample was reused for a study of regulatory T cells. This second study notes: The PCR used 52 TRBV and 13 TRBJ primers.

The specimen sequenced was CD8+ T cells sorted from blood. The receptors here all came from a human donor in good health.

CDR3 nucleotides: TGTGCCAGCAGTGGACAGAGGATGAACACTGAAGCTTTCTTT. It codes for CASSGQRMNTEAFF. The chain couples TRBV6-1 to TRBJ1-1, with D possibly TRBD1 on 5 matching bases. V dropped 4 bases and J dropped 0 bases, with 9 bases sitting between them. The CDR3 spans 14 residues. Germline values: CDR1 MNHNS, CDR2 SASEGT.

This clone was counted between two and nine times. Other DNA sequences in this sample translate to the same CDR3. The chain links TRBV6-1 to TRBJ2-7; the match to TRBD1 covers 7 bases. V lost 6 bases, J lost 6 bases, and 14 bases stayed unmatched. CDR1 is MNHNS and CDR2 is SASEGT in the germline V gene. The CDR3 extends over 15 amino acids. DNA of the CDR3: TGTGCCAGCAGCGACCCTCCGAAGGGGGCATTCGAGCAGTACTTC. It yields the protein CASSDPPKGAFEQYF.

This sequence joins TRBV5-6 and TRBJ2-2; 7 bases align to TRBD1. The CDR3 runs to 16 residues. V was clipped by 0 bases and J by 1 base; unmatched bases: 3. Germline-derived CDR1 and CDR2 are SGHDT and YYEEEE. The CDR3 loop reads CASSLDRDRNTGELFF. CDR3 in DNA: TGTGCCAGCAGCTTGGACCGGGACAGGAACACCGGGGAGCTGTTTTTT. Using reference TRBV5-6 and TRBJ2-2 for the parts outside the CDR3, the full variable domain is DAGVTQSPTHLIKTRGQQVTLRCSPKSGHDTVSWYQQALGQGPQFIFQYYEEEERQRGNFPDRFSGHQFPNYSSELNVNALLLGDSALYLCASSLDRDRNTGELFFGEGSRLTVL.

V gene TRBV2 combines with J gene TRBJ2-7; the D call may be TRBD1 or TRBD2 (5 bases each). The V end was cut by 3 bases, the J end by 1 base, with 10 bases between. The CDR3 runs 14 residues. Germline values: CDR1 SNHLY, CDR2 FYNNEI. As DNA, the CDR3 is TGTGCCAGCAGTGATTCGGGACGTTCCTACGAGCAGTACTTC. This sequence encodes CASSDSGRSYEQYF.

The chain's CDR3 is CASSHRGNSPLHF. CDR3 sequence (DNA): TGTGCCAGCAGCCACAGGGGAAATTCACCCCTCCACTTT. The rearrangement links TRBV13 to TRBJ1-6; 7 bases agree with TRBD1. V was pared by 5 bases and J by 7 bases, with 2 bases of the junction left unmatched. The CDR3 is 13 amino acids. CDR1 and CDR2 from the germline V gene are PRHDT and FYEKMQ (reference sequence).

This sequence joins TRBV6-1 and TRBJ1-3; no clear D. The V gene's germline CDR1 is MNHNS and CDR2 SASEGT. V lost 2 bases to trimming and J lost 0 bases, with 11 bases between them. CDR3 length equals 16 residues. The CDR3 nucleotides read TGTGCCAGCAGTGAATTGGACTGGGGCTCTGGAAACACCATATATTTT. Its protein product is CASSELDWGSGNTIYF.

This chain joins TRBV6-1 and TRBJ2-5; tentatively, D is TRBD1 (6 bases). There are 15 residues in the CDR3. Germline CDR1 is MNHNS and CDR2 is SASEGT. V lost 4 bases and J lost 5, with 17 bases in between. The CDR3 bases are TGTGCCAGCAGTGGGCTGGAGACAGGTGGGGAGACCCAGTACTTC. Translating it yields CASSGLETGGETQYF.